This TCR beta chain was documented in a study of shared clonotypes between healthy human individuals (TCRdb year 2020). Describing the broader study: The cohort included a few men and a couple of women between 18 and 49 years of age. For each donor, CD4 naive and CD4 memory were each run on three plates, CD8 naive on two plates, and CD8 memory on one plate. To increase sequencing depth and limit assay-specific biases, TCR repertoire library preparation and sequencing were carried out by different laboratories using diverse techniques. To estimate repertoire size and how much clonotype sharing occurs between individuals, the study deeply sequenced the blood TCR repertoires of 4 to 6 healthy adults. Leukapheresis yielded between about 0.9 and 9.5 billion PBMCs per donor. What the research found in general, with its limitations: Sharing across a few donors was observed for approximately 5% of naive CD4, over 3% of naive CD8, 2% to 2.5% of memory CD4, and less than 0.45% of memory CD8 clonotypes. Larger estimated clonotype richness was generally found for naive subsets than for memory subsets. The small number of donors limited the genetic and exposure-history diversity represented. Based on pairwise subsampling, the degree of clonotype sharing among donors was expected to be affected by sequencing depth. Sampling was limited to blood, and TCR repertoires in tissue likely differ from TCR repertoires in blood. Rarefaction of sorted-subset datasets indicated incomplete sequencing despite the large sequencing depth. Compared with non-shared clonotypes, clonotypes shared by all four sorted-subset donors had higher generation probabilities.

Using the deep immunoSEQ assay, TCR CDR3 regions were amplified from genomic DNA by multiplex PCR. For each cell subset, the extracted genomic DNA was distributed evenly across all wells of several immunoSEQ 96-well plates, and each plate served as one replicate. For sorted subsets, approximately 0.2 ug of genomic DNA, equivalent to some 33,000 T cell genomes, went into each replicate PCR. The purified libraries were quantified using a Qubit 3.0 fluorometer, sized with a Bioanalyzer 2100, and then quantified again using the KAPA Library Quantification kit. Every immunoSEQ 96-well plate was sequenced on a dedicated single-read 150-cycle Illumina NextSeq 550 flow cell. The study's processing was this. Because only junctional sequences without quality scores were contained in the immunoSEQ output, filtering matching that applied to full-length reads could not be performed. To assign V/J genes and CDR3, sequences were annotated using PyIR, a Python wrapper for IgBLAST v1.9, with IMGT germline references. Reads with weak V/J assignments (E-value above 1e-6), missing CDR3, stop codons, out-of-frame junctions, or ambiguous translated residues were removed. V3J clonotypes were defined by identical inferred V gene, J gene, and CDR3 amino acid sequence. The percentage overlap between two repertoires was calculated by dividing the number of shared unique clonotypes by the size of the smaller repertoire. Richness of each repertoire was evaluated using RTK rarefaction, the Chao1 estimator, and Recon v2.1 estimates of unobserved clonotypes. Generation probabilities were computed with OLGA for all TCRbeta clonotypes obtained by the gDNA method from several donors. TCRdb mirrors the immuneACCESS table, restricted to in-frame sequences. Some clones are absent from its copies; in checked studies, under half trace to an unresolved V gene, and the reason for the others is unknown. V and J calls and clone size follow that table, whereas D and trimming were derived from the DNA. Recorded for this sample are a few million clones; just over 90% of them occurred a single time. Together, the top ten hold 0.11% to 0.15% of the sample.

Donors were healthy HIV-negative adults with no recently reported acute infections or vaccinations. Every donor was a Caucasian adult residing in Nashville, Tennessee, USA. Magnetic negative selection was used to enrich CD4+ T cells, after which naive cells were positively selected on CD45RA and the negative fraction became the memory subset. Blood was collected by leukapheresis, and PBMCs were isolated by Ficoll-Histopaque density gradient centrifugation and then cryopreserved in liquid nitrogen vapor phase. Purity and quantity of every magnetically sorted T cell population were checked by analytical flow cytometry. Each sorted fraction had its genomic DNA isolated and then quantified by UV absorbance on a Nanodrop 2000c. On this clone itself: It has no known antigen specificity. Base quality data are lacking; no much larger clone is found one base away.

Material for sequencing was naive CD4+ T cells sorted from blood. The cell subset or site label for this specimen denotes: CD45RA+ positively selected. The receptor's source is a man between 18 and 29 years old in good health.

The nucleotide sequence is given as TGTGCCAGCAGCCAGGTTTCCAGGGAGGGTGAGCAGTTCTTC. This encodes CASSQVSREGEQFF. The chain is assembled from TRBV5-6 and TRBJ2-1, with 7 middle bases fitting TRBD2. The germline V gene supplies CDR1 SGHDT and CDR2 YYEEEE. The CDR3 runs 14 amino acids, cysteine and phenylalanine included. Of the read, only the CDR3 DNA is kept; its 42 bases are in frame from base 1. Trimming takes 4 bases off V and 9 bases off J; junction bases not matched to a gene: 10.